These 23 T cell receptor beta chains came from one sample sequenced in a study of blood T cell repertoires in COVID-19. The repertoire was sequenced with immunoSEQ multiplex PCR; TCRdb's copy has only in-frame clones and lacks some. The repertoire holds 130,000 or so clones, about three quarters seen once, with approximately 2.1% in the top ten. The sequenced sample consisted of peripheral blood. The receptors were sampled from a woman aged 70-85 years with acute or convalescent COVID-19.

The V and J genes are TRBV27 and TRBJ2-7, with TRBD1 matching 7 bases. Losses at the gene ends were 2 bases for V and 4 bases for J; bases not matched to a gene: 5. The CDR3 runs 14 residues. The germline CDR1 and CDR2 sequences are MNHEY and SMNVEV (reference sequence). CDR3 DNA: TGTGCCAGCAGTTTAGCCAGGGGGATATACGAGCAGTACTTC. It is translated as CASSLARGIYEQYF.

The gene calls are TRBV10-3 and TRBJ2-3; 7 positions match TRBD2. This CDR3 region has 14 residues. Unmatched junction bases numbered 6, after V lost 7 bases and J lost 2 bases. CDR1 ENHRY and CDR2 SYGVKD come from the germline V gene. The CDR3 DNA reads TGTGCCATCACCCGAGCGGGGCCCACAGATACGCAGTATTTT. Translated: CAITRAGPTDTQYF.

This chain uses TRBV7-9 with TRBJ2-2; D unclear. CDR1 is SEHNR and CDR2 is FQNEAQ in the germline V gene (reference sequence). The CDR3 sequence is 15 residues long. The germline V and J ends were trimmed by 5 bases and 2 bases, with 12 bases remaining between them. CDR3 DNA: TGTGCCAGCAGCCCGTGGGCAGATAACACCGGGGAGCTGTTTTTT. Translation: CASSPWADNTGELFF.

This clone was detected a few times. This chain links TRBV5-4 with TRBJ2-7, with a weak D call TRBD1 (6 bases). The CDR3 runs 14 residues. V was pared by 0 bases and J by 7 bases, with 14 bases between. Per the germline V gene, CDR1 is SGHNT and CDR2 is YYREEE (reference sequence). In DNA, the CDR3 is TGTGCCAGCAGCTTGGCAGGGGCCCAGGGGGAGCAGTACTTC. Translation gives CASSLAGAQGEQYF. Drawing the rest from reference TRBV5-4 and TRBJ2-7, the complete variable domain is ETGVTQSPTHLIKTRGQQVTLRCSSQSGHNTVSWYQQALGQGPQFIFQYYREEENGRGNFPPRFSGLQFPNYSSELNVNALELDDSALYLCASSLAGAQGEQYFGPGTRLTVT.

CDR3 sequence (DNA): TGTGCCAGCAGCTCCCAGCGGGGGGGCTCCGGCACCGGGGAGCTGTTTTTT. This encodes CASSSQRGGSGTGELFF. The J gene is TRBJ2-2, the V gene TRBV11-2, with 10 positions matching TRBD2. The CDR3 spans 17 residues. With V trimmed by 4 bases and J by 4 bases, 9 bases remained unmatched. The germline gives CDR1 SGHAT, CDR2 FQNNGV.

This chain uses TRBV9 with TRBJ2-5; D remains unclear. Germline V gives CDR1 SGDLS, CDR2 YYNGEE. V shed 7 bases and J shed 5 bases, with 12 bases lying between them. The CDR3 extends over 12 amino acids. CDR3 sequence (DNA): TGTGCCAGCCCCCCCTTAGAGGAGACCCAGTACTTC. Protein sequence: CASPPLEETQYF.

The rearrangement uses TRBV10-3 and TRBJ2-7; 7 nucleotides align to TRBD1. This CDR3 comprises 15 residues. Germline lookup yields CDR1 ENHRY and CDR2 SYGVKD. With V trimmed by 3 bases and J by 0 bases, 5 bases remained unmatched. The CDR3 DNA is TGTGCCATCAGTGAAGACAGGGAGTCCTCCTACGAGCAGTACTTC. Translation gives CAISEDRESSYEQYF.

The chain recombines TRBV5-1 with TRBJ1-5; 12 nucleotides align to TRBD1. The CDR3 runs 16 residues. Unmatched junction bases numbered 3, after V lost 0 bases and J lost 5 bases. The germline V gene has CDR1 SGHRS and CDR2 YFSETQ. CDR3 residues: CASSLGGTGGDQPQHF. DNA for the CDR3: TGCGCCAGCAGCTTGGGTGGGACAGGGGGCGATCAGCCCCAGCATTTT.

The rearrangement links TRBV6-1 to TRBJ1-5; 7 bases align to TRBD1. In germline, CDR1 is MNHNS, CDR2 SASEGT. V lost 2 bases, J lost 1 base, and 5 bases stayed unmatched. The CDR3 has 16 residues. CDR3 nucleotide sequence: TGTGCCAGCAGTGAACATTTGACAGGGAGCAATCAGCCCCAGCATTTT. It encodes CASSEHLTGSNQPQHF.

The sample holds one count of this clone. The chain combines TRBV29-1 with TRBJ1-1; D is undetermined. Trimming cost V 4 bases and J 4 bases, with 7 bases left between them. Germline CDR1 SQVTM, CDR2 ANQGSEA. The CDR3 is 11 residues long. As DNA, the CDR3 is TGCAGCGTTGGGGAGGGCACTGAAGCTTTCTTT. It encodes CSVGEGTEAFF.

This clone was counted once. The chain couples TRBV3-1 (or the pseudogene TRBV3-2) to TRBJ2-5; TRBD2 aligns across 8 bases. J lost 5 bases, V lost 4 bases, and 12 bases had no gene match. This CDR3 is 16 amino acids long. Germline CDR1 and CDR2: LGHDT and YNNKEL (reference sequence). The CDR3 DNA is TGTGCCAGCAGCCCTGGTGGAGCGGGGGTCCGGGAGACCCAGTACTTC. Its translation: CASSPGGAGVRETQYF.

This chain joins TRBV27 and TRBJ1-6; D remains unclear. V was pared by 0 bases and J by 7 bases, with 7 bases between. The CDR3 loop spans 14 amino acids. The V gene's germline CDR1 is MNHEY and CDR2 SMNVEV (reference sequence). The CDR3 DNA follows: TGTGCCAGCAGTTTATCTTTGACAAATTCACCCCTCCACTTT. Protein: CASSLSLTNSPLHF.

The chain has TRBV10-3 and TRBJ1-1, with 8 bases fitting TRBD1. J lost 4 bases, V lost 2 bases, and 3 bases had no gene match. Germline values: CDR1 ENHRY, CDR2 SYGVKD. The CDR3 is 14 residues long. The CDR3 reads CAISEQGAGTEAFF. Written as DNA, the CDR3 is TGTGCCATCAGTGAGCAGGGGGCAGGCACTGAAGCTTTCTTT.

The chain uses TRBV5-6 and TRBJ2-3; 10 bases are a match to TRBD2. The CDR3 loop spans 15 amino acids. Germline V gene lookup returns CDR1 SGHDT and CDR2 YYEEEE. J gave up 9 bases and V 5 bases, and 12 bases lay outside the gene matches. In DNA form, the CDR3 reads TGTGCCAGCAGTCGGGTGAGCGGGAGGGAGCTAACGCAGTATTTT. Translated: CASSRVSGRELTQYF.

The chain couples TRBV5-4 to TRBJ1-3; D perhaps matches TRBD1 (5 bases). V dropped 0 bases and J dropped 1 base, with 8 bases sitting between them. CDR3 size: 15 residues. Germline CDR1 and CDR2: SGHNT and YYREEE (reference sequence). CDR3: CASSLVGASGNTIYF. CDR3 DNA: TGTGCCAGCAGCTTGGTAGGGGCGTCTGGAAACACCATATATTTT.

This sequence joins TRBV7-9 and TRBJ1-1, with D possibly being TRBD1 (6 bases). The CDR3 runs 18 residues. Trimming took off 6 bases at V and 6 bases at J, with 29 bases between the two ends. CDR1 is SEHNR, CDR2 FQNEAQ, per germline (reference sequence). CDR3 in DNA: TGTGCCAGCAGTCTAGAAAAGACCTGGGACAACGGTTTAGCTGAAGCTTTCTTT. Translating gives CASSLEKTWDNGLAEAFF.

The rearrangement uses TRBV24-1 and TRBJ2-5, with 8 bases fitting TRBD1. CDR3 size: 16 residues. The trim removed 3 bases at V and 4 bases at J, leaving 9 bases unmatched. Germline loops: CDR1 KGHDR, CDR2 SFDVKD. The CDR3 sequence: CATSDPHRGKGETQYF. In DNA, the CDR3 is TGTGCCACCAGTGATCCCCACAGGGGGAAGGGAGAGACCCAGTACTTC.

The V gene is TRBV19, the J gene TRBJ2-2; TRBD2 aligns across 8 bases. V shed 5 bases and J 4 bases; nucleotides not matched to a gene: 6. This CDR3 is built from 15 residues. Per the germline V gene, CDR1 is LNHDA and CDR2 is SQIVND (reference sequence). The CDR3 is CASSASLAGTGELFF. In DNA form, the CDR3 reads TGTGCCAGTAGTGCTTCCCTAGCGGGCACCGGGGAGCTGTTTTTT. Using reference TRBV19 and TRBJ2-2 for the parts outside the CDR3, the full variable domain is DGGITQSPKYLFRKEGQNVTLSCEQNLNHDAMYWYRQDPGQGLRLIYYSQIVNDFQKGDIAEGYSVSREKKESFPLTVTSAQKNPTAFYLCASSASLAGTGELFFGEGSRLTVL.

The rearrangement links TRBV10-3 to TRBJ2-1; 7 nucleotides align to TRBD1. In germline, CDR1 is ENHRY, CDR2 SYGVKD. Unmatched junction bases numbered 10, after V lost 3 bases and J lost 8 bases. The CDR3 has 15 residues. CDR3 amino acids: CAISDGRGRGDEQFF. Written as DNA, the CDR3 is TGTGCCATCAGTGATGGTAGGGGGCGCGGAGATGAGCAGTTCTTC.

This chain uses TRBV9 with TRBJ1-2; 7 nucleotides align to TRBD1. The V and J ends lost 4 bases and 2 bases, in that order; junction bases with no gene match: 8. The CDR3 is 15 amino acids. The germline gives CDR1 SGDLS, CDR2 YYNGEE. The CDR3 coding sequence is TGTGCCAGCAGCCCGAGGGACAGCATGAACTATGGCTACACCTTC. Residues: CASSPRDSMNYGYTF.

This chain joins TRBV3-1 (or the pseudogene TRBV3-2) and TRBJ2-1, with D tentatively TRBD2 (6 bases). The CDR3 consists of 14 residues. Germline-derived CDR1 and CDR2 are LGHDT and YNNKEL (reference sequence). With 7 bases removed from V and 1 base from J, the gap between germline ends came to 11 bases. CDR3 region: CASTPGVSYNEQFF. CDR3 sequence (DNA): TGTGCCAGCACCCCGGGAGTTTCCTACAATGAGCAGTTCTTC.

V and J are TRBV25-1 and TRBJ1-2; TRBD1 matches 10 bases. In germline, CDR1 is MGHDK, CDR2 SYGVNS. V trimming: 2 bases; J trimming: 6 bases; junction bases outside the gene matches: 3. The length of the CDR3 is 14 residues. The CDR3 here is CASSEDRGLDGYTF. The CDR3 region has the DNA TGTGCCAGCAGTGAAGACAGGGGGCTCGATGGCTACACCTTC.

This clone was counted a single time. The CDR3 is CATSRDLRGQGEGNQPQHF. CDR3 coding DNA: TGTGCCACCAGCAGAGATCTTAGGGGACAGGGGGAAGGCAATCAGCCCCAGCATTTT. The chain recombines TRBV15 with TRBJ1-5, with 11 bases lining up with TRBD1. Germline V CDR1 and CDR2: LNHNV, YYDKDF (reference sequence). The V gene end was trimmed by 0 bases and the J gene end by 2 bases; junction bases not matched to a gene: 9. The CDR3 loop spans 19 amino acids.